The clone carrying this TCR beta chain showed up many times. Its antigen is still unknown. During its preparation, the TCRbeta library received unique molecular identifiers. MiXCR, applied by TCRdb to the PCR reads, yields one record per CDR3 protein. The sample consists of 220,000 or so distinct CDR3 sequences, around 7.5% of them appearing once. The sample comes from a study of T-cell reconstitution after alpha-beta-depleted transplantation in children. Study findings and constraints: Most T-cell counts and diversity one year after the transplant came from T cells that were newly produced. Certain patients had high TCRbeta diversity at day 60, and it came from recipient T cells and thymic progenitors that survived. Roughly two months post-transplant, alpha-beta T cells reportedly originated from several hundred graft clones that had expanded.

Per germline, CDR1 LNHDA and CDR2 SQIVND (reference sequence). The CDR3 is made up of 17 amino acids. The V gene end was trimmed by 4 bases and the J gene end by 5 bases; junction bases not matched to a gene: 9. The rearrangement uses TRBV19 and TRBJ2-7; 15 bases line up with TRBD2. The specimen was PBMCs, mostly from graft donor cells, collected 180 days after TCRalphabeta/CD19-depleted stem cell transplant. The sequence derives from a male patient younger than 18 who had a stem cell transplant for acute lymphoblastic leukemia, so the T cells may come from the graft donor. The DNA for the CDR3 is TGTGCCAGTAGTACGGGACTAGCGGGAGGAACCGGGGACGAGCAGTACTTC. This gives the protein CASSTGLAGGTGDEQYF.